This record concerns one TCR beta chain sequence. These data come from a study of shared clonotypes between healthy human individuals. The length of the CDR3 is 17 residues. The V gene's germline CDR1 is SGHRS and CDR2 YFSETQ. Sequencing used immunoSEQ multiplex PCR; TCRdb keeps in-frame clones, though not all of them. The sample carries hundreds of thousands of clones, 90% to 96% recorded once. Sequencing was done on a sample of naive CD4+ T cells sorted from blood. The subset denotes: CD45RA+ positively selected. This chain uses TRBV5-1 with TRBJ2-5; 12 bases are a match to TRBD2. The J call may be wrong; the DNA end is better matched by TRBJ2-7. This receptor was identified in a woman aged 25 to 39 in good health. Written as DNA, the CDR3 is TGCGCCAGCAGCTATTTACCGGGACTAGCGGGTTCCTACGAGCAGTACTTC. The encoded protein is CASSYLPGLAGSYEQYF.